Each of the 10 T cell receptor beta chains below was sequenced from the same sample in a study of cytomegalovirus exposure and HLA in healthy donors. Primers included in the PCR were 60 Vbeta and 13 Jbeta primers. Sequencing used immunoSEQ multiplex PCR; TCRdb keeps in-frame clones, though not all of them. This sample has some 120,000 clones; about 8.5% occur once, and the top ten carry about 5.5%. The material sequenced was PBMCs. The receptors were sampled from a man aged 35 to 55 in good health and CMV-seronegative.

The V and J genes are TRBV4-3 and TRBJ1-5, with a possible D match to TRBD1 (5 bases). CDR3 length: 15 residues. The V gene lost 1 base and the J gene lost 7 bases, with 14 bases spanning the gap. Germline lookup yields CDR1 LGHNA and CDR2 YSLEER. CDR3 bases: TGCGCCAGCAGCCAAGGCCTCAGGGTAGGACAGCCCCAGCATTTT. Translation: CASSQGLRVGQPQHF.

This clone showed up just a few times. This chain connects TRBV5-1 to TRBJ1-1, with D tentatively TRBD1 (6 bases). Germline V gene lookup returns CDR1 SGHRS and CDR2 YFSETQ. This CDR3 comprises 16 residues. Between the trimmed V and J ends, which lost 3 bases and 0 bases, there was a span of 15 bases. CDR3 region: CASSSVWTDMNTEAFF. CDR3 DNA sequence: TGCGCCAGCAGCTCCGTCTGGACAGACATGAACACTGAAGCTTTCTTT. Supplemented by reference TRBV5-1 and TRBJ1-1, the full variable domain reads KAGVTQTPRYLIKTRGQQVTLSCSPISGHRSVSWYQQTPGQGLQFLFEYFSETQRNKGNFPGRFSGRQFSNSRSEMNVSTLELGDSALYLCASSSVWTDMNTEAFFGQGTRLTVV.

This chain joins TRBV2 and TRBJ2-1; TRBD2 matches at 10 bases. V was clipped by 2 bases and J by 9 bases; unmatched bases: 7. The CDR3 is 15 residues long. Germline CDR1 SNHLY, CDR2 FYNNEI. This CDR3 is CASSEQAGGYSEQFF. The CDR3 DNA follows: TGTGCCAGCAGTGAACAAGCGGGGGGGTATAGTGAGCAGTTCTTC.

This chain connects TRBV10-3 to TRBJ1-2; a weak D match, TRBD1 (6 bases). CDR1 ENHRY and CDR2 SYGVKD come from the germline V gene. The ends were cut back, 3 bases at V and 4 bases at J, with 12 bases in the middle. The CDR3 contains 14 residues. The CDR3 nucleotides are TGTGCCATCAGTGACCCTGACAGGTCCTATGGCTACACCTTC. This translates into CAISDPDRSYGYTF.

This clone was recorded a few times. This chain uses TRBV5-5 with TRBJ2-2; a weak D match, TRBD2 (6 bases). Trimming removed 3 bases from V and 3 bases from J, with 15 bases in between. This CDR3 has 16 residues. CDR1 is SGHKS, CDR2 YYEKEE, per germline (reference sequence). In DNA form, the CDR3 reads TGTGCCAGCAGCTGGGGAGCCGGGGGTGACACCGGGGAGCTGTTTTTT. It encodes CASSWGAGGDTGELFF.

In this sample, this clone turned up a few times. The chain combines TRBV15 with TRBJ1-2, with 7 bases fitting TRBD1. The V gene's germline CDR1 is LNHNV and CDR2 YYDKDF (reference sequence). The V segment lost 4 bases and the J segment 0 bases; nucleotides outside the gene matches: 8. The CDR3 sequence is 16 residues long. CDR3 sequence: CATSIPGTAANYGYTF. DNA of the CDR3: TGTGCCACCAGCATCCCCGGGACAGCAGCTAACTATGGCTACACCTTC.

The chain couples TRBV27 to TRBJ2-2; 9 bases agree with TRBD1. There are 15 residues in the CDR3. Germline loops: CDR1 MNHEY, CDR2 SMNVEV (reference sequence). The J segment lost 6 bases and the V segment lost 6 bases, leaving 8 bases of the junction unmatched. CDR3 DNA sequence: TGTGCCAGCAGCTTAACCCGGACAGGGGCCGGGGAGCTGTTTTTT. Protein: CASSLTRTGAGELFF.

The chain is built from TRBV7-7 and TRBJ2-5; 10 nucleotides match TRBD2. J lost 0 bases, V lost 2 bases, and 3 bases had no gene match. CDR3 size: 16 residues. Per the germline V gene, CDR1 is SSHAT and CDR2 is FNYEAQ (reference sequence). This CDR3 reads CASSLSSGGYQETQYF. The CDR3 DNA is TGTGCCAGCAGCTTAAGTAGCGGGGGGTACCAAGAGACCCAGTACTTC. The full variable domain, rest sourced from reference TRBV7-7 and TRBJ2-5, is GAGVSQSPRYKVTKRGQDVTLRCDPISSHATLYWYQQALGQGPEFLTYFNYEAQPDKSGLPSDRFSAERPEGSISTLTIQRTEQRDSAMYRCASSLSSGGYQETQYFGPGTRLLVL.

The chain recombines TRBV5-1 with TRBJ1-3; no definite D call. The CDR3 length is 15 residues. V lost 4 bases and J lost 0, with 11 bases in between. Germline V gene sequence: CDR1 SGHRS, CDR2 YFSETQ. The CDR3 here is CASSIDGASGNTIYF. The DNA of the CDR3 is TGCGCCAGCAGCATCGACGGAGCCTCTGGAAACACCATATATTTT.

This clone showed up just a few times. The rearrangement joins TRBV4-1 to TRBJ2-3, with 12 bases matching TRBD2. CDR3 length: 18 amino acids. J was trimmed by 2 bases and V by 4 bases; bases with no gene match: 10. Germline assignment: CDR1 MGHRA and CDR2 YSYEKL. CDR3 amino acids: CASSPLTSGGGPTDTQYF. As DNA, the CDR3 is TGCGCCAGCAGCCCGTTGACTAGCGGGGGCGGGCCCACAGATACGCAGTATTTT.